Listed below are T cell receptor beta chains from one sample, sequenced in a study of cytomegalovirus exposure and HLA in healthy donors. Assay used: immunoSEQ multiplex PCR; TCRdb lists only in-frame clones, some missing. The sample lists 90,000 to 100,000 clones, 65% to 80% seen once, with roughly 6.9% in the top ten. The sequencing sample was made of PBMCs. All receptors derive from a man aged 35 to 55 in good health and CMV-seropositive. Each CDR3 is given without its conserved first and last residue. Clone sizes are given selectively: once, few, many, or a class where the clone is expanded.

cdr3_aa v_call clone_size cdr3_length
ASSLRQGLAGVPEQY TRBV28 NA 15
AISERGPANTGELF TRBV10-3 NA 14
ASSSLPGQGFEETQY TRBV5-4 NA 15
ASSLPPNEQF TRBV7-8 NA 10
ASSPGTGKRSSYNSPLH TRBV5-1 NA 17
ASSSTSGRALYEQY TRBV5-1 NA 14
ASSLFPGGGNQPQH TRBV28 few 14
ASSLIAPDYGYT TRBV28 once 12
ASSHQTGGSYEQY TRBV4-3 NA 13
ASSLGGQGANSPLH TRBV11-2 few 14
ASSPRGLAGGGDEQF TRBV5-4 NA 15
ASSARAETNNSPLH TRBV6-6 NA 14
ASSSQGVSSYEQY TRBV6-5 NA 13
ASRTGTGEQY TRBV27 NA 10
ASSRDFANQPQH TRBV7-9 NA 12
ASSPGEITDTQY TRBV4-1 NA 12
ASSLVAGGHRGAV TRBV11-2 few 13
ASSLVTQGSGELF TRBV5-1 few 13
ATAPGGSEKLF TRBV28 NA 11
ASSYPSRRGGSETQY TRBV5-1 NA 15
ASGQGANTEAF TRBV2 few 11
ASSSGQASYEQY TRBV19 NA 12
ASSLGQWSETQY TRBV7-9 NA 12
ASSQDWGGPTEAF TRBV4-3 NA 13
ASSYTSGLDNEQF TRBV9 NA 13
ASSPGRDPNEQF TRBV4-3 few 12
ATRIERGSYNEQF TRBV15 NA 13
ASSLDGRRKGVSESHEKLF TRBV5-1 NA 19
ASSLVSGRTDTQY TRBV5-1 few 13